Listed below are T cell receptor beta chains from one sample, sequenced in a study of shared clonotypes between healthy human individuals. The method was immunoSEQ multiplex PCR; TCRdb's version includes in-frame clones alone and lacks a portion of them. Here the sample spans over 2,000,000 clones, 90% to 95% being singletons. The sample comprised naive CD8+ T cells from PBMCs. The source is a man aged 18 to 35 in good health. Some clones in this sample may be carry-over from other donors' samples. Both conserved end residues are part of each CDR3. The D gene is left open where the match is weak. Where a row states a size, it is once, few, many or the class of an expanded clone; other rows omit it.

J: TRBJ2-2
D: -
size: once
V: TRBV27
DNA: TGTGCCAGCACCTCCCTGGGGGGCGCGGTGACCGGGGAGCTGTTTTTT
CDR3: CASTSLGGAVTGELFF

J: TRBJ1-1
D: -
size: -
V: TRBV6-5
DNA: TGTGCCAGCAGTTACTCGAAGGTCATGAACACTGAAGCTTTCTTT
CDR3: CASSYSKVMNTEAFF

J: TRBJ2-2
D: TRBD1
size: once
V: TRBV6-4
DNA: TGTGCCAGCAGTGAGACAGGGAAGGGGGAGCTGTTTTTT
CDR3: CASSETGKGELFF

J: TRBJ1-1
D: TRBD1
size: -
V: TRBV28
DNA: TGTGCCAGCAGTTTAAGACAGGGTGCTAGAAACACTGAAGCTTTCTTT
CDR3: CASSLRQGARNTEAFF

J: TRBJ2-1
D: -
size: -
V: TRBV28
DNA: TGTGCCAGTCACACCCCCGCGGCTGGTGAGCAGTTCTTC
CDR3: CASHTPAAGEQFF

J: TRBJ2-3
D: TRBD2
size: -
V: TRBV10-3
DNA: TGTGCCATCAGTGGTGGGAATAGCGGGAGAACAGATACGCAGTATTTT
CDR3: CAISGGNSGRTDTQYF

J: TRBJ2-7
D: -
size: once
V: TRBV7-8
DNA: TGTGCCAGCAGCCTTAAGATGAGGGAGCAGTACTTC
CDR3: CASSLKMREQYF

J: TRBJ2-7
D: TRBD1
size: -
V: TRBV27
DNA: TGTGCCAGCAGTAATACAGGGGGCGTCGAGCAGTACTTC
CDR3: CASSNTGGVEQYF

J: TRBJ1-1
D: -
size: -
V: TRBV7-2
DNA: TGTGCCAGCATCCTCGGGGGGGACACTGAAGCTTTCTTT
CDR3: CASILGGDTEAFF

J: TRBJ2-7
D: TRBD2
size: -
V: TRBV14
DNA: TGTGCCAGCAGCCAAAATAGCGGGAGGGCTTACGAGCAGTACTTC
CDR3: CASSQNSGRAYEQYF

J: TRBJ2-1
D: TRBD1
size: -
V: TRBV27
DNA: TGTGCCAGCAGGACAGGGGCATACAATGAGCAGTTCTTC
CDR3: CASRTGAYNEQFF

J: TRBJ1-1
D: -
size: -
V: TRBV5-6
DNA: TGTGCCAGCAGCTTGGCAGGACTGGGGACTGAAGCTTTCTTT
CDR3: CASSLAGLGTEAFF

J: TRBJ2-1
D: -
size: -
V: TRBV5-1
DNA: TGCGCCAGCAGACAGCGGGCGGAATGGCCCTACAATGAGCAGTTCTTC
CDR3: CASRQRAEWPYNEQFF

J: TRBJ1-5
D: TRBD1
size: -
V: TRBV28
DNA: TGTGCCACCGAGGCTAGGGGACAGAGGAATCAGCCCCAGCATTTT
CDR3: CATEARGQRNQPQHF

J: TRBJ1-1
D: -
size: -
V: TRBV5-1
DNA: TGCGCCAGCAGCTTGGTAGGGAACATGAACACTGAAGCTTTCTTT
CDR3: CASSLVGNMNTEAFF

J: TRBJ2-3
D: -
size: -
V: TRBV2
DNA: TGTGCCAGCAGTGAACTCGGGGGTGGCACAGATACGCAGTATTTT
CDR3: CASSELGGGTDTQYF

J: TRBJ2-4
D: -
size: -
V: TRBV9
DNA: TGTGCCAGCAGCGTAGGGGACCGCAAAAACATTCAGTACTTC
CDR3: CASSVGDRKNIQYF

J: TRBJ2-7
D: -
size: -
V: TRBV27
DNA: TGTGCCAGCGGGTTAGAGGGAGGCCTCTCCTACGAGCAGTACTTC
CDR3: CASGLEGGLSYEQYF

J: TRBJ2-1
D: -
size: -
V: TRBV6-1
DNA: TGTGCCAGCATTAGACAGGTCACCTCTTACAATGAGCAGTTCTTC
CDR3: CASIRQVTSYNEQFF

J: TRBJ2-7
D: TRBD2
size: -
V: TRBV15
DNA: TGTGCCACCAGCGAGACTAGCGGTACCTACGAGCAGTACTTC
CDR3: CATSETSGTYEQYF

J: TRBJ2-5
D: TRBD1
size: -
V: TRBV9
DNA: TGTGCCAGCAGCGTAGGGCAGGGGGATCGGTGGGAGACCCAGTACTTC
CDR3: CASSVGQGDRWETQYF

J: TRBJ2-4
D: TRBD1
size: -
V: TRBV29-1
DNA: TGCAGCGCCACAGGGGGCTCCGTGGCCAAAAACATTCAGTACTTC
CDR3: CSATGGSVAKNIQYF

J: TRBJ2-7
D: TRBD1
size: -
V: TRBV6-6
DNA: TGTGCCAGCAGTTACTCGACAGGGGGCTACGAGCAGTACTTC
CDR3: CASSYSTGGYEQYF

J: TRBJ2-2
D: -
size: -
V: TRBV7-6
DNA: TGTGCCAGCAGCTTGTACTTGAGGACCGGTGAGCTGTTTTTT
CDR3: CASSLYLRTGELFF

J: TRBJ2-6
D: -
size: once
V: TRBV6-5
DNA: TGTGCCAGCGGGATGAGATCTGGGGCCAACGTCCTGACTTTC
CDR3: CASGMRSGANVLTF

J: TRBJ2-1
D: -
size: -
V: TRBV5-6
DNA: TGTGCCAGCAGCCCTCGGGGTATCCTCTCCTACAATGAGCAGTTCTTC
CDR3: CASSPRGILSYNEQFF

J: TRBJ1-1
D: -
size: -
V: TRBV4-1
DNA: TGCGCCAGCAGCCAACACCATACAGGGCCCCTGGATACTGAAGCTTTCTTT
CDR3: CASSQHHTGPLDTEAFF

J: TRBJ2-1
D: TRBD2
size: -
V: TRBV7-3
DNA: TGTGCCAGCAGCTTAATGGGGCAGCGGGAGGGCCCCAATGAGCAGTTCTTC
CDR3: CASSLMGQREGPNEQFF

J: TRBJ2-3
D: -
size: -
V: TRBV19
DNA: TGTGCCAGTACCCTACGGGTGGCTGTCCGGGGCACAGATACGCAGTATTTT
CDR3: CASTLRVAVRGTDTQYF

J: TRBJ2-2
D: -
size: -
V: TRBV7-6
DNA: TGTGCCAGCAGCTTAGGGGCTACGAACACCGGGGAGCTGTTTTTT
CDR3: CASSLGATNTGELFF

J: TRBJ2-2
D: -
size: -
V: TRBV18
DNA: TGTGCCAGCTCACCAGGGAACCCCGGGGAGCTGTTTTTT
CDR3: CASSPGNPGELFF

J: TRBJ2-7
D: TRBD1
size: -
V: TRBV19
DNA: TGTGCCAGTAGTATGACAGGGGGCTCCTACGAGCAGTACTTC
CDR3: CASSMTGGSYEQYF

J: TRBJ2-7
D: -
size: -
V: TRBV5-1
DNA: TGCGCCAGCAGCTTGGCACCCATAGAGCACCAATACTACGAGCAGTACTTC
CDR3: CASSLAPIEHQYYEQYF

J: TRBJ2-7
D: -
size: -
V: TRBV28
DNA: TGTGCCAGCCTTCAGGGTTGGGGAGACTCCTACGAGCAGTACTTC
CDR3: CASLQGWGDSYEQYF

J: TRBJ2-7
D: -
size: -
V: TRBV6-1
DNA: TGTGCCAGCCGAGATACAGGACCCCGCTCCTACGAGCAGTACTTC
CDR3: CASRDTGPRSYEQYF

J: TRBJ2-1
D: -
size: -
V: TRBV2
DNA: TGTGCCAGCAGTGATGCTCAGAATGGCTACAATGAGCAGTTCTTC
CDR3: CASSDAQNGYNEQFF

J: TRBJ2-7
D: -
size: -
V: TRBV7-9
DNA: TGTGCCAGCAGCTTAGTTGGGGGACTGGGCTACGAGCAGTACTTC
CDR3: CASSLVGGLGYEQYF

J: TRBJ2-7
D: -
size: -
V: TRBV27
DNA: TGTGCCAGCAGTTTATCGGAGGCAGACTACGAGCAGTACTTC
CDR3: CASSLSEADYEQYF

J: TRBJ2-7
D: -
size: -
V: TRBV15
DNA: TGTGCCACCAGCAGGACGGCTGGAGAGCAGTACTTC
CDR3: CATSRTAGEQYF

J: TRBJ2-2
D: TRBD1
size: -
V: TRBV4-1
DNA: TGCGCCAGCAGCCAAGATCTCGGGCGGACAGGGTATACCGGGGAGCTGTTTTTT
CDR3: CASSQDLGRTGYTGELFF

J: TRBJ2-3
D: -
size: -
V: TRBV5-6
DNA: TGTGCCAGCAGCTTAGAGGGGGATACGCAGTATTTT
CDR3: CASSLEGDTQYF